These 22 T cell receptor beta chains came from one sample sequenced in a study of CD8+CD57+ T cells in acquired aplastic anemia. Whoever was chosen for sequencing had shown CD8+CD57+ cell expansion by flow cytometry. The template for TCR beta VDJ and CDR3 sequence profiling was genomic DNA. TCRdb redid the calling of the reads with MiXCR, one entry per CDR3 protein. This sample carries approximately 190,000 distinct CDR3 sequences, around half of them seen once, and the ten largest clones take around a tenth. Sequencing was done on a sample of sorted CD4+, CD8+, or CD8+CD57+ T cells (not recorded which) from PBMCs. The receptors here all came from a human donor with aplastic anemia.

This clonotype was seen ten or more times. The V gene is TRBV19, the J gene TRBJ2-7, with 11 positions matching TRBD1. Germline CDR1 LNHDA, CDR2 SQIVND (reference sequence). V dropped 4 bases and J dropped 3; count of bases not matched to a gene: 8. There are 16 residues in the CDR3. CDR3 in DNA: TGTGCCAGTAGTACCGCGTACGGGACAGGGGGCTACGAGCAGTACTTC. Translated, it gives CASSTAYGTGGYEQYF. The full variable domain, with the rest looked up from reference TRBV19 and TRBJ2-7, is DGGITQSPKYLFRKEGQNVTLSCEQNLNHDAMYWYRQDPGQGLRLIYYSQIVNDFQKGDIAEGYSVSREKKESFPLTVTSAQKNPTAFYLCASSTAYGTGGYEQYFGPGTRLTVT.

V gene TRBV20-1 combines with J gene TRBJ2-1, with 7 bases lining up with TRBD2. Looked up from germline, CDR1 is DFQATT and CDR2 is SNEGSKA (reference sequence). V shed 5 bases and J 9 bases; nucleotides not matched to a gene: 10. This CDR3 spans 13 amino acids. This CDR3 is CSAAHTSAVEQFF. Here the CDR3 DNA reads TGCAGTGCTGCCCACACTAGCGCGGTTGAGCAGTTCTTC.

This clonotype was seen only a few times. The chain combines TRBV11-2 with TRBJ2-3, with D unresolved. The CDR3 extends over 14 amino acids. V was shortened by 4 bases and J by 3 bases, with 11 bases between the two germline ends. Germline CDR1 reads SGHAT; CDR2 reads FQNNGV. CDR3 in amino acids: CASSSRLYTDTQYF. For the CDR3, the DNA is TGTGCCAGCAGCTCCCGGCTCTATACAGATACGCAGTATTTT.

This clonotype has at least ten counts. Here the CDR3 DNA reads TGTGCCAGCAAAGACTCAGATCACACTGAAGCTTTCTTT. It specifies CASKDSDHTEAFF. This chain uses TRBV6-1 with TRBJ1-1; D gene ambiguous. From germline, CDR1 is MNHNS and CDR2 SASEGT. The V end lost 7 bases, the J end lost 3 bases, and 12 bases lay between the germline ends. This CDR3 comprises 13 residues.

CDR3 DNA: TGCAGCGTTGGGGGGATTTACAATGAGCAGTTCTTC. This encodes CSVGGIYNEQFF. J is TRBJ2-1 and V is TRBV29-1, with D perhaps assigned TRBD1 or TRBD2 (5 bases each). CDR1 SQVTM and CDR2 ANQGSEA come from the germline V gene. V was shortened by 4 bases and J by 4 bases, with 8 bases between the two germline ends. This CDR3 is 12 amino acids long.

The rearrangement links TRBV7-8 to TRBJ1-5; 9 nucleotides agree with TRBD1. The CDR3 has 17 amino acids. The germline V gene has CDR1 SGHVS and CDR2 FQNEAQ. With 6 bases clipped from V and 4 bases from J, the junction kept 13 bases outside the gene matches. CDR3 sequence reads: CASRPGTGGEPNQPQHF. As DNA, the CDR3 is TGTGCCAGCAGACCTGGTACAGGGGGCGAGCCGAATCAGCCCCAGCATTTT.

The rearrangement links TRBV2 to TRBJ1-5, with D unresolved. CDR3 length: 15 amino acids. The germline gives CDR1 SNHLY, CDR2 FYNNEI. Trimming removed 4 bases at V and 7 bases at J, with 17 bases between. The CDR3 spells CASSGTSGFGQPQHF. CDR3 coding DNA: TGTGCCAGCAGTGGAACTAGTGGGTTCGGGCAGCCCCAGCATTTT. Based on the CDR3 plus reference TRBV2 and TRBJ1-5, the full variable domain is EPEVTQTPSHQVTQMGQEVILRCVPISNHLYFYWYRQILGQKVEFLVSFYNNEISEKSEIFDDQFSVERPDGSNFTLKIRSTKLEDSAMYFCASSGTSGFGQPQHFGDGTRLSIL.

This clonotype came up a few times. The V gene is TRBV10-3, the J gene TRBJ2-7; tentative D call: TRBD1 (5 bases). The V gene's germline CDR1 is ENHRY and CDR2 SYGVKD. The CDR3 contains 12 residues. V lost 5 bases and J 5 bases, leaving 10 bases between the germline ends. The CDR3, as DNA: TGTGCCATCAGTCAGGGTGGCGACGAGCAGTACTTC. Amino acid sequence: CAISQGGDEQYF.

The J gene is TRBJ2-3, the V gene TRBV14; D gene ambiguous. Germline loops: CDR1 SGHDN, CDR2 FVKESK. The CDR3 has 14 residues. V shed 0 bases and J shed 11 bases, with 15 bases lying between them. The CDR3 region is CASSQDRRIHGQYF. The CDR3 coding sequence is TGTGCCAGCAGCCAAGATCGTAGAATCCATGGGCAGTATTTT.

This clonotype showed up just a few times. This may be a read error: a much more frequent sequence differs by one nucleotide. The rearrangement uses TRBV5-1 and TRBJ2-2; no firm D call. V lost 3 bases and J lost 3, with 6 bases in between. The CDR3 loop spans 13 amino acids. Germline assignment: CDR1 SGHRS and CDR2 YFSETQ. The CDR3 here is CASSSPDTGELFF. CDR3 DNA: TGCGCCAGCAGCTCCCCCGACACCGGGGAGCTGTTTTTT.

The chain uses TRBV4-3 and TRBJ2-2; D is undetermined. The CDR3 extends over 13 amino acids. CDR1 and CDR2 from the germline V gene are LGHNA and YSLEER. The V gene lost 1 base and the J gene lost 8 bases, with 8 bases spanning the gap. CDR3 in DNA: TGCGCCAGCAGCCAAGTGGTGGGAGGGGAGCTGTTTTTT. Amino acid sequence: CASSQVVGGELFF.

V is TRBV2 and J is TRBJ1-5; tentatively, D is TRBD1 (6 bases). Germline lookup yields CDR1 SNHLY and CDR2 FYNNEI. The V and J ends lost 4 bases and 1 base respectively, with 11 bases between them. The CDR3 extends over 15 amino acids. This chain's CDR3 is CASSVGQLSNQPQHF. The CDR3 DNA follows: TGTGCCAGCAGTGTAGGACAGTTAAGCAATCAGCCCCAGCATTTT. Supplemented by reference TRBV2 and TRBJ1-5, the full variable domain reads EPEVTQTPSHQVTQMGQEVILRCVPISNHLYFYWYRQILGQKVEFLVSFYNNEISEKSEIFDDQFSVERPDGSNFTLKIRSTKLEDSAMYFCASSVGQLSNQPQHFGDGTRLSIL.

The genes are TRBV19 and TRBJ2-5; maybe TRBD1 (6 bases). The length of the CDR3 is 14 residues. Per germline, CDR1 LNHDA and CDR2 SQIVND (reference sequence). Trimming cost V 9 bases and J 5 bases, with 19 bases left between them. The CDR3 DNA sequence: TGTGCCAGCAGGGCCGGACAGTATAAGGAGACCCAGTACTTC. Residues: CASRAGQYKETQYF. Looking up the rest from reference TRBV19 and TRBJ2-5 gives the full variable domain: DGGITQSPKYLFRKEGQNVTLSCEQNLNHDAMYWYRQDPGQGLRLIYYSQIVNDFQKGDIAEGYSVSREKKESFPLTVTSAQKNPTAFYLCASRAGQYKETQYFGPGTRLLVL.

The chain has TRBV7-8 and TRBJ1-5; D gene uncertain. Germline-derived CDR1 and CDR2 are SGHVS and FQNEAQ. This CDR3 is 14 amino acids long. Trimming took 2 bases from V and 1 from J, leaving 6 bases between them. The CDR3 reads CASSLYGSNQPQHF. The CDR3, as DNA: TGTGCCAGCAGCTTATATGGGAGCAATCAGCCCCAGCATTTT.

The V and J genes are TRBV6-1 and TRBJ2-2; D is ambiguous. The CDR3 spans 14 residues. Germline CDR1 and CDR2: MNHNS and SASEGT. V was cut by 2 bases and J by 7 bases, with 11 bases left in between. Here the CDR3 reads CASSEPSRNGELFF. The CDR3, as DNA: TGTGCCAGCAGTGAACCCTCCAGGAACGGGGAGCTGTTTTTT.

The V gene is TRBV10-3, the J gene TRBJ1-5, with D unclear. Germline CDR1 and CDR2: ENHRY and SYGVKD. Trimming removed 3 bases at V and 1 base at J, with 10 bases between. CDR3 length: 15 amino acids. The CDR3 reads CAISDQNGSNQPQHF. As DNA, the CDR3 is TGTGCCATCAGTGACCAAAATGGAAGCAATCAGCCCCAGCATTTT.

The V call is TRBV11-3, the J call TRBJ2-6; maybe TRBD2 (6 bases). The V and J ends lost 0 bases and 2 bases respectively, with 11 bases between them. Per germline, CDR1 SGHNT and CDR2 YENEEA. The CDR3 extends over 17 amino acids. The chain's CDR3 is CASSLDPTGAGANVLTF. The CDR3 DNA sequence: TGTGCCAGCAGCTTAGATCCAACGGGGGCTGGGGCCAACGTCCTGACTTTC.

This clonotype was seen at least ten times. The genes are TRBV4-3 and TRBJ1-1, with 10 bases fitting TRBD1. V gave up 4 bases and J gave up 10 bases; unmatched junction bases: 9. CDR1 LGHNA and CDR2 YSLEER come from the germline V gene. The CDR3 runs to 14 residues. The CDR3 is CASSRSGTGVVAFF. The CDR3 DNA sequence: TGCGCCAGCAGCCGATCCGGGACAGGGGTTGTAGCTTTCTTT.

This clonotype was picked up many times. The chain employs TRBV9 and TRBJ1-3; 12 bases match TRBD1. The CDR3 consists of 17 residues. CDR1 and CDR2 from the germline V gene are SGDLS and YYNGEE. The V segment lost 0 bases and the J segment 4 bases; nucleotides outside the gene matches: 5. CDR3 loop: CASSVAGDRGPGNTIYF. The DNA for the CDR3 is TGTGCCAGCAGCGTAGCCGGGGACAGGGGGCCAGGAAACACCATATATTTT. The full variable domain, completed using reference TRBV9 and TRBJ1-3, is DSGVTQTPKHLITATGQRVTLRCSPRSGDLSVYWYQQSLDQGLQFLIQYYNGEERAKGNILERFSAQQFPDLHSELNLSSLELGDSALYFCASSVAGDRGPGNTIYFGEGSWLTVV.

CDR3 protein: CASSTTGADTQYF. In DNA form, the CDR3 reads TGTGCCAGTAGTACCACAGGGGCAGATACGCAGTATTTT. The chain carries TRBV24-1 and TRBJ2-3; 7 bases are a match to TRBD1. Per germline, CDR1 KGHDR and CDR2 SFDVKD. This CDR3 has 13 residues. V trimming: 11 bases; J trimming: 4 bases; junction bases outside the gene matches: 8.

The chain employs TRBV19 and TRBJ2-5; D is perhaps TRBD1 (6 bases). The V end lost 5 bases, the J end lost 3 bases, and 28 bases lay between the germline ends. Germline V gene lookup returns CDR1 LNHDA and CDR2 SQIVND (reference sequence). The CDR3 loop spans 19 amino acids. CDR3 residues: CASSPGWWDNKEGEETQYF. As DNA, the CDR3 is TGTGCCAGTAGTCCAGGATGGTGGGACAACAAAGAGGGCGAAGAGACCCAGTACTTC.

This clonotype has at least ten counts. V and J are TRBV20-1 and TRBJ2-7; TRBD2 matches 13 bases. Germline loops: CDR1 DFQATT, CDR2 SNEGSKA (reference sequence). V lost 3 bases and J lost 4; bases outside the gene matches: 9. The CDR3 spans 16 residues. CDR3 sequence reads: CSARARTSGSVYEQYF. As DNA, the CDR3 is TGCAGTGCTAGGGCCCGGACTAGCGGGAGTGTGTACGAGCAGTACTTC.